This T cell receptor beta chain came from a study of T cells in Graves' hyperthyroidism and ophthalmopathy. RNA transcripts provided the source from which TCR beta CDR3 regions were amplified. The HTBI primer set was used in a first-round RT-PCR of the TCR CDR3. TCRdb independently ran MiXCR on the multiplex PCR reads; one entry per CDR3 protein. This table holds roughly 240,000 distinct CDR3 sequences, about 15% found once. V was shortened by 5 bases and J by 9 bases, with 8 bases between the two germline ends. CDR1 MNHEY and CDR2 SVGEGT come from the germline V gene. CDR3 size: 11 residues. This clonotype occurred many times.

The V gene is TRBV6-2 or TRBV6-3, the J gene TRBJ2-1; maybe TRBD1 (6 bases). Sequences were obtained from blood. The sequence was collected from a woman aged 18-30 years with Graves' ophthalmopathy. This chain's CDR3 is CASSQGSEQFF. DNA of the CDR3: TGTGCCAGCAGTCAGGGGAGTGAGCAGTTCTTC.